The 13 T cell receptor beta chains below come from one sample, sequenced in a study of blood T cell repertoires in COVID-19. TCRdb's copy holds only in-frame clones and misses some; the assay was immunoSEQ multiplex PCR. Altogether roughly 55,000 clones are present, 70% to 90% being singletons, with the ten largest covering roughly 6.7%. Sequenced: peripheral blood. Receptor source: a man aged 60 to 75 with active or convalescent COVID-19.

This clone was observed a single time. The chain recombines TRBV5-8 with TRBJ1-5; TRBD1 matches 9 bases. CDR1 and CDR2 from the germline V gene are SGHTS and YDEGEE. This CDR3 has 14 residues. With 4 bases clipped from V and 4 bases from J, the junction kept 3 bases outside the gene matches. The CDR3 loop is CASSKGQGNQPQHF. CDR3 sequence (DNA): TGTGCCAGCAGCAAGGGACAGGGAAATCAGCCCCAGCATTTT.

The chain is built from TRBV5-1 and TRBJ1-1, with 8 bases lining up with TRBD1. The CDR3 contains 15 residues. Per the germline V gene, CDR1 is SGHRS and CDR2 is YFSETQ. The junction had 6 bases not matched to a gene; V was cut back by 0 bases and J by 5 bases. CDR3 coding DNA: TGCGCCAGCAGCTTGGGAACAGGGGGGGTGACTGAAGCTTTCTTT. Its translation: CASSLGTGGVTEAFF.

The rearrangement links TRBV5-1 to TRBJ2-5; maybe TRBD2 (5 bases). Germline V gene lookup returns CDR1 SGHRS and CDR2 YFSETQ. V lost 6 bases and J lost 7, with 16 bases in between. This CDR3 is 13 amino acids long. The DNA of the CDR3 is TGCGCCAGCAAGGTGTCCAACGGAGGGACCCAGTACTTC. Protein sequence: CASKVSNGGTQYF.

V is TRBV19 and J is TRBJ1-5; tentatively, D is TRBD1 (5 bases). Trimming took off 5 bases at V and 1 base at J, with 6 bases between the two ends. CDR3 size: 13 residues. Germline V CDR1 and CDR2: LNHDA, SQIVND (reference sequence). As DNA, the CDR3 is TGTGCCAGTAGTCGGGGGAGCAATCAGCCCCAGCATTTT. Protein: CASSRGSNQPQHF.

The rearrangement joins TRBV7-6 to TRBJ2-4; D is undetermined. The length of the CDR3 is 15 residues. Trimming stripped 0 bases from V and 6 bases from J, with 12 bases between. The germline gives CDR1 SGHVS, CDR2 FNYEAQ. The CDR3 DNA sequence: TGTGCCAGCAGCTTAGCCCATGGGTCGGGAAACATTCAGTACTTC. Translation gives CASSLAHGSGNIQYF.

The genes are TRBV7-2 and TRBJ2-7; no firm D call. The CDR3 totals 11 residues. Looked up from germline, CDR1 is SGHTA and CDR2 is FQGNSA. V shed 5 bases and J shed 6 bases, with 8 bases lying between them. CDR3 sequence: CASSLPGEQYF. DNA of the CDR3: TGTGCCAGCAGCCTCCCAGGCGAGCAGTACTTC.

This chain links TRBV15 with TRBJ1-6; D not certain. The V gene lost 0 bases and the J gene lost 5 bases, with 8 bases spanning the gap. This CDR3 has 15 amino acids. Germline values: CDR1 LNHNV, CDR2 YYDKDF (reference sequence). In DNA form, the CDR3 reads TGTGCCACCAGCAGAGATAAACAGAATAATTCACCCCTCCACTTT. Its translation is CATSRDKQNNSPLHF.

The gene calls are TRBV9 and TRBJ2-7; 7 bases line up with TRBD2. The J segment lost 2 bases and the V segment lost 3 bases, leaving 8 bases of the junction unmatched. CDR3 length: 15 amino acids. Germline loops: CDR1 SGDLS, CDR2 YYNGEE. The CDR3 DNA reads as TGTGCCAGCAGCGCCGGGAGGACGGGGGCCTACGAGCAGTACTTC. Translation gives CASSAGRTGAYEQYF.

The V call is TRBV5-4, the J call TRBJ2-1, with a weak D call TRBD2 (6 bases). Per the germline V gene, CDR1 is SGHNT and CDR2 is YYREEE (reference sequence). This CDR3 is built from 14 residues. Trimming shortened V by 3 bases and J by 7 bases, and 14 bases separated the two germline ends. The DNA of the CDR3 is TGTGCCAGCAGCTCCGGGACTGCCTCTAATGAGCAGTTCTTC. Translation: CASSSGTASNEQFF.

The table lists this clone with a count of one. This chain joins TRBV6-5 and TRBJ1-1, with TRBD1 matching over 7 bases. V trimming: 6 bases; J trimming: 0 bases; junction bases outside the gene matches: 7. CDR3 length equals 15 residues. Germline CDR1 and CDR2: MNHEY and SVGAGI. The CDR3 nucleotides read TGTGCCAGCAGAAGGGACGGGACAGTGAACACTGAAGCTTTCTTT. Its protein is CASRRDGTVNTEAFF.

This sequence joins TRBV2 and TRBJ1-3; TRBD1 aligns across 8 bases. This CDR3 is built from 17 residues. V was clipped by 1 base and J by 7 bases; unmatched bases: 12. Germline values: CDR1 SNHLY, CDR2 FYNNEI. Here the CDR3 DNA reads TGTGCCAGCAGTGAAGGGACAGGGTTTTTATCAAGCAACACCATATATTTT. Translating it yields CASSEGTGFLSSNTIYF. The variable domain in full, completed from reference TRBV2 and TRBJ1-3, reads EPEVTQTPSHQVTQMGQEVILRCVPISNHLYFYWYRQILGQKVEFLVSFYNNEISEKSEIFDDQFSVERPDGSNFTLKIRSTKLEDSAMYFCASSEGTGFLSSNTIYFGEGSWLTVV.

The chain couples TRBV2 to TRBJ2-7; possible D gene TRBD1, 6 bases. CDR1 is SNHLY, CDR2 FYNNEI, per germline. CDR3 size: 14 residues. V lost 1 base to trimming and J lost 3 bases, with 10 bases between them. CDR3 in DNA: TGTGCCAGCAGTGAAGTAGGACAGAGCTACGAGCAGTACTTC. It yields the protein CASSEVGQSYEQYF.

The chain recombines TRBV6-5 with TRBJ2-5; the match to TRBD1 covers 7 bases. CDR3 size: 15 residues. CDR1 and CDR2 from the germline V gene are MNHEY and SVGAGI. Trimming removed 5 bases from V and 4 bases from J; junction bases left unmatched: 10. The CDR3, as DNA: TGTGCCAGCAGTCAGACCGGGACAGTAACAGAGACCCAGTACTTC. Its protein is CASSQTGTVTETQYF.